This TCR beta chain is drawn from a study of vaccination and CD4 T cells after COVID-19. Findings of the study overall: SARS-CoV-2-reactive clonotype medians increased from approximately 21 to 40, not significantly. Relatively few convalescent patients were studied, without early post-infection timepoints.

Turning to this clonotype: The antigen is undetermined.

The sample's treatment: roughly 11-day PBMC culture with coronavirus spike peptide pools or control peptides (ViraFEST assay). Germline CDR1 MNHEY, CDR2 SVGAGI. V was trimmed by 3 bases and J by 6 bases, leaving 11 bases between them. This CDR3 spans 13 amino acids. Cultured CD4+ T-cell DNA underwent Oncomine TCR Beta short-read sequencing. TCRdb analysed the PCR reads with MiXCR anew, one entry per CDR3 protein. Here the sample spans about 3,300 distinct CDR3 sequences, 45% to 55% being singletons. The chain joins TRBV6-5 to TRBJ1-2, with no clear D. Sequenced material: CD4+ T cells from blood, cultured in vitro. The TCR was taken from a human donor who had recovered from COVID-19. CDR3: CASSYGSNNGYTF. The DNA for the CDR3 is TGTGCCAGCAGTTATGGCAGTAATAATGGCTACACCTTC.